Included here is one T cell receptor beta chain sequence, with context. Method: immunoSEQ multiplex PCR; TCRdb's copy keeps in-frame clones and lacks some. The sample yields approximately 62,000 clones, roughly 71% seen once. Trimming pared 3 bases from V and 9 bases from J, leaving 18 bases between. This CDR3 has 14 residues. Germline V gene lookup returns CDR1 LNHDA and CDR2 SQIVND (reference sequence). The record originates from a study of blood T cell repertoires in COVID-19. The V call is TRBV19, the J call TRBJ2-7; tentative D call: TRBD2 (5 bases). The sample comprised peripheral blood. This receptor was identified in a woman between 50 and 59 years old with active or convalescent COVID-19. The DNA of the CDR3 is TGTGCCAGTAGTATTAACGGGAACCCAGAAGGGCAGTACTTC. Translation: CASSINGNPEGQYF.